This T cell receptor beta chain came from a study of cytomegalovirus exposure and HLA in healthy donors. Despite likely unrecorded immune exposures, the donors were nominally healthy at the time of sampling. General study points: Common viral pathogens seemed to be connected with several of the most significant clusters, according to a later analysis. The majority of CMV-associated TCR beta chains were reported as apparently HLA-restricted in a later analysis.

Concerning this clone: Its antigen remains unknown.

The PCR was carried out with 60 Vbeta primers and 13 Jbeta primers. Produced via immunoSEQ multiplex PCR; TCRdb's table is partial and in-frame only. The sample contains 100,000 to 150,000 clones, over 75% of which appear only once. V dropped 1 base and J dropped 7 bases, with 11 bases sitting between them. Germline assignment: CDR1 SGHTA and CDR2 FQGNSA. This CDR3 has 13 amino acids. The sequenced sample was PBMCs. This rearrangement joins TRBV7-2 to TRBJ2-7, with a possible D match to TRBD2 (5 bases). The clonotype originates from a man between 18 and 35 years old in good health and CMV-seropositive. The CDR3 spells CASSLVGVREQYF. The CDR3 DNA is TGTGCCAGCAGCTTAGTGGGAGTCCGGGAGCAGTACTTC.